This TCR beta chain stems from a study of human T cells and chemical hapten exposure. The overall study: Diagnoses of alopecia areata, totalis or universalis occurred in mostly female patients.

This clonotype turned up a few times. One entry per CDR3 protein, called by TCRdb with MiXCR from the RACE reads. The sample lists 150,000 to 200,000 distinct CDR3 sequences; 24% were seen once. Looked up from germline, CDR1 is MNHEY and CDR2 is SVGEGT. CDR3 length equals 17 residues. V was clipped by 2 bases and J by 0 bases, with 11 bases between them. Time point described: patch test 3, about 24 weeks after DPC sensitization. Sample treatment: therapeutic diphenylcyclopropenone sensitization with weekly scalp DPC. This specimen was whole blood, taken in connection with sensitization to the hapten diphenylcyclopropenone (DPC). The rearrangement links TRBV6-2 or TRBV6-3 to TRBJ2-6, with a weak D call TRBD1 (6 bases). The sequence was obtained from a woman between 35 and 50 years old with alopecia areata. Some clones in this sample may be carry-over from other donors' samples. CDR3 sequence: CASSYGTGNSGANVLTF. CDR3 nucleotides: TGTGCCAGCAGTTACGGCACAGGGAACTCTGGGGCCAACGTCCTGACTTTC.